This T cell receptor beta chain was retrieved from a study of cytomegalovirus exposure and HLA in healthy donors. Overall study results and limits: From TCR beta sequences, most subjects' HLA-A and HLA-B alleles were reportedly predicted accurately. In an earlier analysis, productive rearrangement rates for most beta V segments clustered near 87% or 30%. TCR beta V- and J-gene trimming, according to a later analysis, was linked to a missense DCLRE1C variant. It was likely that a cluster of highly shared sequence variants was a sequencing artifact.

The PCR used 60 Vbeta and 13 Jbeta primers. Sequencing was performed with immunoSEQ multiplex PCR; in TCRdb, only in-frame clones are kept and a portion is missing. The table has around 94,000 clones, around 66% seen once. In regard to this clone: Its specificity is not known.

The CDR3 is 14 residues long. The germline V and J ends were trimmed by 2 bases and 1 base, with 9 bases remaining between them. Per the germline V gene, CDR1 is SGHNT and CDR2 is YYREEE (reference sequence). The sequenced sample was PBMCs. This sequence originates from a man aged 30-40 years in good health and CMV-seronegative. The chain uses TRBV5-4 and TRBJ2-5; D is perhaps TRBD1 (6 bases). CDR3 protein: CASSLGGFQETQYF. The CDR3 nucleotides are TGTGCCAGCAGCTTAGGGGGTTTCCAAGAGACCCAGTACTTC.